A single sample is the source of the 5 T cell receptor beta chains below, sequenced in a study of cytomegalovirus exposure and HLA in healthy donors. PCR employed 60 Vbeta and 13 Jbeta primers. The protocol was immunoSEQ multiplex PCR, while the TCRdb copy is restricted to in-frame clones and leaves out a portion. The sample contains 85,000 to 95,000 clones, 63% of which appear only once. Source material: PBMCs. These receptor sequences come from a woman aged 25 to 39 in good health and CMV-seronegative.

Turning to this clone: Other nucleotide sequences from this sample produce the same CDR3. The genes are TRBV28 and TRBJ2-7; 9 nucleotides agree with TRBD2. CDR3 length: 16 amino acids. Germline-derived CDR1 and CDR2 are MDHEN and SYDVKM. After removal of 5 bases from V and 3 bases from J, the junction contained 11 bases not matched to a gene. CDR3 in amino acids: CASSPRGSGSLYEQYF. CDR3 nucleotide sequence: TGTGCCAGCAGTCCCCGGGGTAGCGGGAGTCTCTACGAGCAGTACTTC. Together with reference TRBV28 and TRBJ2-7, the CDR3 gives the full variable domain: DVKVTQSSRYLVKRTGEKVFLECVQDMDHENMFWYRQDPGLGLRLIYFSYDVKMKEKGDIPEGYSVSREKKERFSLILESASTNQTSMYLCASSPRGSGSLYEQYFGPGTRLTVT.

The rearrangement joins TRBV6-5 to TRBJ2-1; the D gene is possibly TRBD1 (5 bases). Trimming pared 0 bases from V and 8 bases from J, leaving 14 bases between. The CDR3 totals 15 residues. CDR1 MNHEY and CDR2 SVGAGI come from the germline V gene. The CDR3 loop is CASSYSSIAGHEQFF. CDR3 DNA: TGTGCCAGCAGTTACTCGAGCATCGCAGGGCATGAGCAGTTCTTC.

This clone showed up just once. CDR3 region: CASSLVTSGNNEQFF. CDR3 DNA sequence: TGTGCCAGCAGCTTAGTAACTAGCGGGAACAATGAGCAGTTCTTC. V and J are TRBV7-2 and TRBJ2-1, with 10 bases fitting TRBD2. After removal of 1 base from V and 5 bases from J, the junction contained 2 bases not matched to a gene. This CDR3 is built from 15 residues. The germline CDR1 and CDR2 sequences are SGHTA and FQGNSA.

This clone was found once. This chain links TRBV10-2 with TRBJ2-2; D might be TRBD1 (6 bases). Trimming took off 0 bases at V and 4 bases at J, with 15 bases between the two ends. The germline CDR1 and CDR2 sequences are WSHSY and SAAADI. The CDR3 length is 17 residues. CDR3: CASSESILTGITGELFF. CDR3 nucleotides: TGCGCCAGCAGTGAGTCGATATTAACAGGGATCACCGGGGAGCTGTTTTTT.

This clone was counted at least ten times. The rearrangement links TRBV28 to TRBJ2-7, with 8 bases that match TRBD2. Germline CDR1 is MDHEN and CDR2 is SYDVKM. The V segment lost 7 bases and the J segment 5 bases; nucleotides outside the gene matches: 16. The CDR3 contains 16 residues. CDR3 loop: CASKSAGSGGVNEQYF. The DNA for the CDR3 is TGTGCCAGCAAAAGCGCGGGGAGCGGGGGAGTCAACGAGCAGTACTTC.